These 11 T cell receptor beta chains originate from one sample sequenced in a study of metastatic and nonmetastatic thyroid tumors. Nobody among the patients had been given any treatment before thyroid surgery. TCRdb reprocessed the PCR reads using MiXCR. The repertoire holds 21,000 or so clones, with around 20% as singletons. The material sequenced was blood. These receptors were collected from a female donor with papillary thyroid cancer or a benign thyroid nodule (not recorded which). Some clones in this sample may be carry-over from other donors' samples.

This clone was observed a few times. The J gene is TRBJ1-2, the V gene TRBV27; TRBD1 is a possible D gene (5 bases). The germline V and J ends were trimmed by 5 bases and 8 bases, with 21 bases remaining between them. The germline gives CDR1 MNHEY, CDR2 SMNVEV (reference sequence). The CDR3 spans 15 residues. CDR3: CASSGDSLLRVGYTF. DNA for the CDR3: TGTGCCAGCAGTGGCGACAGCCTCCTGCGCGTCGGCTACACCTTC.

This clone was seen ten or more times. V and J are TRBV28 and TRBJ1-6; D not certain. Germline V gives CDR1 MDHEN, CDR2 SYDVKM. V dropped 8 bases and J dropped 10 bases, with 15 bases sitting between them. This CDR3 has 13 residues. DNA of the CDR3: TGTGCCAGCCAGCCAGACCCAAGGTCACCCCTCCACTTT. Translation gives CASQPDPRSPLHF.

The table lists this clone with many counts. The gene calls are TRBV7-2 and TRBJ2-1, with 9 bases fitting TRBD1. The CDR3 has 15 amino acids. Germline V CDR1 and CDR2: SGHTA, FQGNSA. Trimming removed 5 bases from V and 7 bases from J; junction bases left unmatched: 9. The chain's CDR3 is CASSRPGTGRNEQFF. The CDR3 DNA follows: TGTGCCAGCAGCCGCCCCGGGACAGGGAGGAATGAGCAGTTCTTC.

Within the sample, this clone is medium-sized. The chain has TRBV6-2 or TRBV6-3 and TRBJ2-7, with D perhaps matching TRBD1 or TRBD2 (5 bases each). Germline-derived CDR1 and CDR2 are MNHEY and SVGEGT. The CDR3 has 14 residues. Trimming cost V 7 bases and J 0 bases, with 13 bases left between them. The CDR3 coding sequence is TGTGCCAGCACAAGGGACGGTTCCTCCTACGAGCAGTACTTC. Its translation: CASTRDGSSYEQYF.

This clone was seen at least ten times. The V call is TRBV30, the J call TRBJ2-5; D possibly matches TRBD1 or TRBD2 (6 bases each). The CDR3 is made up of 13 amino acids. Germline loops: CDR1 GTSNPN, CDR2 SVGIG (reference sequence). Trimming removed 1 base at V and 5 bases at J, with 11 bases between. Here the CDR3 DNA reads TGTGCCTGGAGTGGAGGGGGGCTGGAGACCCAGTACTTC. This translates into CAWSGGGLETQYF.

In its sample, this clone was seen many times. The rearrangement joins TRBV7-9 to TRBJ1-1; tentative D call: TRBD1 (5 bases). Germline CDR1 SEHNR, CDR2 FQNEAQ (reference sequence). This CDR3 is 12 amino acids long. Trimming stripped 2 bases from V and 6 bases from J, with 7 bases between. The chain's CDR3 is CASSLRGAEAFF. CDR3 in DNA: TGTGCCAGCAGCTTAAGGGGTGCTGAAGCTTTCTTT.

This clone occurred many times. The V call is TRBV28, the J call TRBJ1-1; D may be TRBD1 (6 bases). The germline CDR1 and CDR2 sequences are MDHEN and SYDVKM. Trimming shortened V by 4 bases and J by 5 bases, and 17 bases separated the two germline ends. The CDR3 runs to 15 residues. This CDR3 is CASSWGGGARTEAFF. In nucleotides, the CDR3 is TGTGCCAGCAGTTGGGGCGGGGGGGCGCGGACTGAAGCTTTCTTT.

This clone was detected many times. In the same sample, other DNA sequences code for this CDR3. The chain carries TRBV9 and TRBJ2-2; D is unclear. Per germline, CDR1 SGDLS and CDR2 YYNGEE. The V gene lost 4 bases and the J gene lost 3 bases, with 10 bases spanning the gap. The CDR3 consists of 14 residues. CDR3 nucleotides: TGTGCCAGCAGCACTCCGGCACACACCGGGGAGCTGTTTTTT. Protein: CASSTPAHTGELFF.

Only a few counts were recorded for this clone. Other nucleotide sequences from this sample produce the same CDR3. The chain has TRBV6-1 and TRBJ1-2, with D possibly TRBD1 on 5 matching bases. This CDR3 is built from 15 residues. V lost 4 bases and J 11 bases, leaving 23 bases between the germline ends. Per germline, CDR1 MNHNS and CDR2 SASEGT. The CDR3: CASSAEGTSRIGYTF. Written as DNA, the CDR3 is TGTGCCAGCAGTGCAGAGGGGACTTCGAGAATTGGATACACCTTC.

The chain combines TRBV4-1 with TRBJ1-6; 7 bases are a match to TRBD1. The CDR3 spans 17 residues. After removal of 2 bases from V and 5 bases from J, the junction contained 9 bases not matched to a gene. Germline V gene lookup returns CDR1 MGHRA and CDR2 YSYEKL. CDR3 coding DNA: TGCGCCAGCAGCCAATACTCAGGGGGGACTAATAATTCACCCCTCCACTTT. Residues: CASSQYSGGTNNSPLHF.

This clone was detected many times. The chain couples TRBV19 to TRBJ1-5, with unresolved D. The CDR3 is made up of 12 amino acids. V lost 3 bases, J lost 5 bases, and 5 bases lay in between. Germline CDR1 is LNHDA and CDR2 is SQIVND (reference sequence). Here the CDR3 reads CASSIVDQPQHF. DNA for the CDR3: TGTGCCAGTAGTATCGTGGATCAGCCCCAGCATTTT.